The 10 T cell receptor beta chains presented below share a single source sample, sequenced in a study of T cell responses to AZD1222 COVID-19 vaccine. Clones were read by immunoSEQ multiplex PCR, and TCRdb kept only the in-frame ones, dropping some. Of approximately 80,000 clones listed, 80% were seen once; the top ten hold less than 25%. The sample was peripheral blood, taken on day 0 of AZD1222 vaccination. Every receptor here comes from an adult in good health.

CDR3 in DNA: TGTGCCAGCAGCCCCCGAGTTGATGGTGAGCAGTTCTTC. Translating it yields CASSPRVDGEQFF. The chain uses TRBV6-1 and TRBJ2-1; D unresolved. V was cut by 6 bases and J by 9 bases, with 15 bases left in between. This CDR3 comprises 13 residues. Germline CDR1 is MNHNS and CDR2 is SASEGT.

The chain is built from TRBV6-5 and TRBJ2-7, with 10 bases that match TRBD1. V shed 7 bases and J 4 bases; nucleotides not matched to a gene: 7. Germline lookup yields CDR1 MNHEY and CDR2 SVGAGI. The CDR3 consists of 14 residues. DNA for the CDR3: TGTGCCAGCACAAGAGACAGGGGGCCGTACGAGCAGTACTTC. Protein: CASTRDRGPYEQYF.

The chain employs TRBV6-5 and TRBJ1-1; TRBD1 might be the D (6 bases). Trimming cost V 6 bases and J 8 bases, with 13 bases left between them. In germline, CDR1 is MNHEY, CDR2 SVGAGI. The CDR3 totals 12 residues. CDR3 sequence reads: CASRVGTREAFF. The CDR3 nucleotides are TGTGCCAGCAGGGTCGGGACACGCGAAGCTTTCTTT.

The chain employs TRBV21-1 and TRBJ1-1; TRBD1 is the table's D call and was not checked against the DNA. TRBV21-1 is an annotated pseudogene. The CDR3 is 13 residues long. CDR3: CASSLTGGIEAFF. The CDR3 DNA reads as TGTGCCAGCAGTCTCACAGGGGGTATAGAAGCTTTCTTT.

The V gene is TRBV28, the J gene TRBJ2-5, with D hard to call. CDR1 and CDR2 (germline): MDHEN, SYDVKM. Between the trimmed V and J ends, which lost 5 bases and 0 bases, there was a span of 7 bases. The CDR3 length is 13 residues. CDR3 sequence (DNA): TGTGCCAGCAGTCCCCCCGACCAAGAGACCCAGTACTTC. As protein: CASSPPDQETQYF.

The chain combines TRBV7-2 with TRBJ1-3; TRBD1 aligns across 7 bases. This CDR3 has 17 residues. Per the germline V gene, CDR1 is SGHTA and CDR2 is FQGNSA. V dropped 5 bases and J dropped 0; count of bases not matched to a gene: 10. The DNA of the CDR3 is TGTGCCAGCAGCCTATACGGGACAGCGCGCTCTGGAAACACCATATATTTT. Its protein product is CASSLYGTARSGNTIYF. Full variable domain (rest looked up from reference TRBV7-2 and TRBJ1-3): GAGVSQSPSNKVTEKGKDVELRCDPISGHTALYWYRQSLGQGLEFLIYFQGNSAPDKSGLPSDRFSAERTGGSVSTLTIQRTQQEDSAVYLCASSLYGTARSGNTIYFGEGSWLTVV.

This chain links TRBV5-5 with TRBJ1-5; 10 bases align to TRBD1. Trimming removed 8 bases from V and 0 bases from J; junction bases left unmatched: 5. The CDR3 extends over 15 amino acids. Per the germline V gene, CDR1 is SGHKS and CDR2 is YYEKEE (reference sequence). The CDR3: CASGTGAHSNQPQHF. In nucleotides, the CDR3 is TGTGCCAGTGGGACAGGGGCTCATAGCAATCAGCCCCAGCATTTT.

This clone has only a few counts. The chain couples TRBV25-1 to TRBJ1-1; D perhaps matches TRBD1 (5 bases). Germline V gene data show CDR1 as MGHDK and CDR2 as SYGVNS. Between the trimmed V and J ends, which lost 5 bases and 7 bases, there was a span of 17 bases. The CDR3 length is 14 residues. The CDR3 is CASSSGLRLSEAFF. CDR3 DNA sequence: TGTGCCAGCAGTTCGGGACTTCGATTAAGTGAAGCTTTCTTT.

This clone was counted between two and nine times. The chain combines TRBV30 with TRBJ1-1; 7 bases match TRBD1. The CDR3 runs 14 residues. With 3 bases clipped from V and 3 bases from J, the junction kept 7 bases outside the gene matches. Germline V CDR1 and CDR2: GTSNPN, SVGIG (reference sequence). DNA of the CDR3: TGTGCCTGGAGGGAACTAGACAGGGACACTGAAGCTTTCTTT. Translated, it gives CAWRELDRDTEAFF.

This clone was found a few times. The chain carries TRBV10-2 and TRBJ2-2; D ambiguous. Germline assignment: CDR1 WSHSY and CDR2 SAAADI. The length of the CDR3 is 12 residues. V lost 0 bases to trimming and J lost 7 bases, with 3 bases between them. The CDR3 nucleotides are TGCGCCAGCAGTGAGTCGGGCGGGGAGCTGTTTTTT. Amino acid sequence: CASSESGGELFF.